This T cell receptor beta chain was recovered during a study of CD8+ T cells in alopecia areata. Findings and limits, study-wide: As there was one nonresponder, how baseline CD8+ expansion relates to response remains uncertain. Significant decreases in scalp clonality and expanded CD8+ clones followed tofacitinib treatment.

This clone was seen only a few times. The antigen is unknown. Once RNA had been extracted, it was reverse transcribed into cDNA to act as the sequencing template. TCRdb's table, derived via immunoSEQ multiplex PCR, lists solely in-frame clones and lacks some. The data show 200,000 to 250,000 clones, roughly 64% seen once. Sample treatment: oral pan-JAK inhibitor, 5-10 mg twice daily. The sample in question was CD4+ T cells sorted from blood, obtained at week 4, from a patient treated with tofacitinib. The TCR originated in a human donor with alopecia areata.

CDR3 DNA: TGTGCCATCAGTGAGTCGACGGCAACTAATGAAAAACTGTTTTTT. Translated: CAISESTATNEKLFF. This chain links TRBV10-3 with TRBJ1-4; D is uncertain. V lost 0 bases, J lost 0 bases, and 5 bases lay in between. Germline-derived CDR1 and CDR2 are ENHRY and SYGVKD. The CDR3 has 15 residues.